Each of the 15 T cell receptor beta chains below was sequenced from the same sample in a study of blood T cells in healthy people across ages. For the second PCR, which ran for about 7 to 11 cycles, a sample-barcoded 5' primer and a J-beta primer mix were used. TCRdb redid the calling of the 5' RACE reads with MiXCR, one entry per CDR3 protein. This table has about 1,600,000 distinct CDR3 sequences, about 43% appearing once. Material for sequencing was blood. These receptors all stem from a woman between 18 and 30 years old in good health.

In its sample, this clonotype was seen a few times. V usage is TRBV6-5 and J usage is TRBJ1-1; D is uncertain. Germline CDR1 is MNHEY and CDR2 is SVGAGI. V was pared by 0 bases and J by 4 bases, with 12 bases between. The CDR3 is 15 residues long. In DNA, the CDR3 is TGTGCCAGCAGTTACTCGACAACGCGAGGCACTGAAGCTTTCTTT. It codes for CASSYSTTRGTEAFF.

The chain's CDR3 is CSATTPTNGGARGTQYF. CDR3 DNA sequence: TGCAGTGCTACCACTCCGACTAACGGGGGCGCTAGGGGTACGCAGTATTTT. The gene calls are TRBV20-1 and TRBJ2-3; perhaps D is TRBD1 or TRBD2 (6 bases each). CDR3 length: 17 residues. Trimming removed 4 bases from V and 8 bases from J, with 28 bases in between. Germline V gives CDR1 DFQATT, CDR2 SNEGSKA (reference sequence).

J is TRBJ2-5 and V is TRBV29-1, with TRBD1 matching over 8 bases. CDR3 size: 14 residues. The germline CDR1 and CDR2 sequences are SQVTM and ANQGSEA. V lost 0 bases to trimming and J lost 5 bases; unmatched junction nucleotides: 5. DNA for the CDR3: TGCAGCGTTGAAGAATGGACAGGGCGGGAGACCCAGTACTTC. This sequence encodes CSVEEWTGRETQYF.

This clonotype was seen a few times. The chain is built from TRBV4-2 and TRBJ2-3; D not certain. The CDR3 spans 14 residues. Germline V CDR1 and CDR2: LGHNA, YNFKEQ. Trimming removed 0 bases at V and 5 bases at J, with 9 bases between. CDR3 DNA: TGTGCCAGCAGCCAAGATCGTAGAGGAGATACGCAGTATTTT. It is translated as CASSQDRRGDTQYF.

The rearrangement uses TRBV20-1 and TRBJ2-1; 7 positions agree with TRBD2. Trimming cost V 5 bases and J 4 bases; bases outside gene matches: 8. In germline, CDR1 is DFQATT, CDR2 SNEGSKA (reference sequence). The length of the CDR3 is 14 residues. Written as DNA, the CDR3 is TGCAGTGCTGGCCCGCGGGGGAGTTACAATGAGCAGTTCTTC. It is translated as CSAGPRGSYNEQFF.

This sequence joins TRBV7-6 and TRBJ2-1; no definite D call. Germline values: CDR1 SGHVS, CDR2 FNYEAQ. This CDR3 has 15 residues. Trimming stripped 10 bases from V and 5 bases from J, with 21 bases between. CDR3 region: CATRPELVWHNEQFF. The DNA for the CDR3 is TGTGCCACCCGCCCCGAATTAGTCTGGCACAATGAGCAGTTCTTC.

V is TRBV6-1 and J is TRBJ2-3; 10 bases line up with TRBD2. V gave up 5 bases and J gave up 8 bases; unmatched junction bases: 4. The CDR3 has 13 residues. Germline assignment: CDR1 MNHNS and CDR2 SASEGT. CDR3 sequence: CASSPRTSGTQYF. For the CDR3, the DNA is TGTGCCAGCAGTCCCCGGACTAGCGGTACGCAGTATTTT.

The V call is TRBV29-1, the J call TRBJ1-1, with 7 bases fitting TRBD1. The CDR3 is 15 residues long. Losses at the gene ends were 6 bases for V and 1 base for J; bases not matched to a gene: 11. Per the germline V gene, CDR1 is SQVTM and CDR2 is ANQGSEA. The CDR3 DNA follows: TGCAGCGTACCCGGAGAAGGGACAGAGAACACTGAAGCTTTCTTT. Translation: CSVPGEGTENTEAFF.

The chain carries TRBV12-3 or TRBV12-4 and TRBJ2-4, with D possibly being TRBD2 (5 bases). The J call could be wrong; TRBJ2-7 is a better fit for the DNA end. The CDR3 consists of 14 residues. This CDR3 reads CASSLIDDGGEQYF. The CDR3 nucleotides are TGTGCCAGCAGTTTAATAGACGATGGAGGCGAGCAGTACTTC.

This clonotype was found a few times. This sequence joins TRBV27 and TRBJ2-5; D is tentatively TRBD1 or TRBD2 (6 bases each). Between the trimmed V and J ends, which lost 4 bases and 5 bases, there was a span of 14 bases. Germline CDR1 and CDR2: MNHEY and SMNVEV (reference sequence). This CDR3 is built from 14 residues. CDR3 protein: CASSSSGAWETQYF. The CDR3 DNA reads as TGTGCCAGCAGTTCCTCGGGGGCGTGGGAGACCCAGTACTTC.

This clonotype has a count of ten or more. The chain uses TRBV10-3 and TRBJ2-7; D uncertain. Germline V lookup: CDR1 ENHRY, CDR2 SYGVKD. Between the trimmed V and J ends, which lost 4 bases and 2 bases, there was a span of 24 bases. This CDR3 spans 18 amino acids. The chain's CDR3 is CAISGGWDSLSTTYEQYF. DNA for the CDR3: TGTGCCATCAGTGGGGGATGGGATTCCCTCTCCACCACCTACGAGCAGTACTTC.

This rearrangement joins TRBV27 to TRBJ1-2; D uncertain. V lost 3 bases to trimming and J lost 4 bases, with 9 bases between them. CDR3 length equals 13 residues. CDR1 is MNHEY and CDR2 is SMNVEV in the germline V gene (reference sequence). The CDR3 nucleotides read TGTGCCAGCAGTTTGTTGAACGGCTATGGCTACACCTTC. This sequence encodes CASSLLNGYGYTF.

The chain carries TRBV5-1 and TRBJ2-5, with D possibly matching TRBD1 (6 bases). Germline V gene sequence: CDR1 SGHRS, CDR2 YFSETQ. V gave up 4 bases and J gave up 6 bases, with 13 bases separating them. The CDR3 sequence is 13 residues long. The CDR3 spells CASSGTGLQTQYF. In nucleotides, the CDR3 is TGCGCCAGCAGCGGAACAGGGTTGCAGACCCAGTACTTC.

Note on this clonotype: A much larger clone lies one base from this, so it may be a read error. V and J are TRBV7-2 and TRBJ2-7, with D hard to call. This CDR3 is built from 14 residues. Germline CDR1 reads SGHTA; CDR2 reads FQGNSA. CDR3 sequence (DNA): TGTGCCGGCAGCTTAGTCGCGGAATACTACGAGCAGTACTTC. It specifies CAGSLVAEYYEQYF.

The count of this clonotype is one. V gene TRBV7-6 combines with J gene TRBJ2-5, with TRBD1 as a possible D gene (5 bases). The J call is uncertain, as TRBJ2-1 better fits the DNA end. Germline loops: CDR1 SGHVS, CDR2 FNYEAQ. The CDR3 runs to 19 residues. The CDR3 DNA follows: TGTGCCAGCAGCTTATCCCCTCCTCCGGCCAGGGCCCTCCAAGAGACCCAGTTCTTC. It is translated as CASSLSPPPARALQETQFF.